The 28 T cell receptor beta chains reported below all come from one sample, sequenced in a study of CD8 T cells in Susac syndrome. With random hexamers, reverse transcription was performed on about 0.45 to 1 ug of RNA. Each CDR3 protein is one row after TCRdb ran MiXCR on the immunoSEQ multiplex PCR reads. The sample consists of around 150,000 distinct CDR3 sequences, about 95% of them appearing once. The specimen was CD4+ T cells from PBMCs. The receptor set was obtained from a human donor in good health.

The genes are TRBV29-1 and TRBJ2-1; D is undetermined. Per germline, CDR1 SQVTM and CDR2 ANQGSEA. This CDR3 is built from 14 residues. Trimming cost V 7 bases and J 2 bases, with 15 bases left between them. CDR3 protein: CSGVRRTAYNEQFF. The DNA of the CDR3 is TGCAGCGGGGTGCGTAGGACGGCCTACAATGAGCAGTTCTTC.

V usage is TRBV20-1 and J usage is TRBJ2-1, with 9 nucleotides matching TRBD2. V trimming: 0 bases; J trimming: 0 bases; junction bases outside the gene matches: 9. Germline lookup yields CDR1 DFQATT and CDR2 SNEGSKA (reference sequence). The CDR3 is made up of 18 amino acids. The CDR3 coding sequence is TGCAGTGCTAGAGATTGGGTTAGCGGGGGTAGCTCCTACAATGAGCAGTTCTTC. It yields the protein CSARDWVSGGSSYNEQFF.

The V gene is TRBV29-1, the J gene TRBJ1-5; possible D gene TRBD1, 5 bases. The CDR3 is 13 amino acids. CDR1 and CDR2 from the germline V gene are SQVTM and ANQGSEA. The germline V and J ends were trimmed by 4 bases and 3 bases, with 10 bases remaining between them. The CDR3 is CSVAWGTNQPQHF. CDR3 coding DNA: TGCAGCGTTGCGTGGGGGACCAATCAGCCCCAGCATTTT.

This chain connects TRBV7-2 to TRBJ2-7, with 12 bases identical to TRBD2. This CDR3 spans 16 amino acids. Germline V gives CDR1 SGHTA, CDR2 FQGNSA. J gave up 3 bases and V 5 bases, and 8 bases lay outside the gene matches. In DNA, the CDR3 is TGTGCCAGCAGCCCTACGGGACTAGCGGGTTACTACGAGCAGTACTTC. Protein sequence: CASSPTGLAGYYEQYF.

V usage is TRBV28 and J usage is TRBJ2-1, with D uncertain. CDR1 MDHEN and CDR2 SYDVKM come from the germline V gene. The CDR3 runs to 13 residues. V shed 6 bases and J shed 9 bases, with 15 bases lying between them. The CDR3 spells CASSLYQVPEQFF. CDR3 nucleotide sequence: TGTGCCAGCAGCCTGTACCAGGTGCCTGAGCAGTTCTTC.

This chain uses TRBV15 with TRBJ2-1; D is undetermined. V shed 2 bases and J shed 10 bases, with 9 bases lying between them. Germline V CDR1 and CDR2: LNHNV, YYDKDF (reference sequence). This CDR3 spans 12 amino acids. DNA for the CDR3: TGTGCCACCAGCAGAATCGGTTCGGAGCAGTTCTTC. It encodes CATSRIGSEQFF. Full variable domain (missing parts from reference TRBV15 and TRBJ2-1): DAMVIQNPRYQVTQFGKPVTLSCSQTLNHNVMYWYQQKSSQAPKLLFHYYDKDFNNEADTPDNFQSRRPNTSFCFLDIRSPGLGDTAMYLCATSRIGSEQFFGPGTRLTVL.

The CDR3 loop is CASSHGRGTDTQYF. CDR3 nucleotides: TGTGCCAGCAGCCATGGACGGGGCACAGATACGCAGTATTTT. The V and J genes are TRBV11-1 and TRBJ2-3; no clear D gene. This CDR3 is built from 14 residues. Between the trimmed V and J ends, which lost 5 bases and 1 base, there was a span of 10 bases. CDR1 and CDR2 from the germline V gene are SGHAT and FQDESV (reference sequence).

The V gene is TRBV9, the J gene TRBJ2-7; tentatively, D is TRBD1 (5 bases). The V and J ends lost 0 bases and 9 bases respectively, with 16 bases between them. CDR1 is SGDLS, CDR2 YYNGEE, per germline. The CDR3 has 14 residues. CDR3 coding DNA: TGTGCCAGCAGCGTAGGGGCAGGGTCGCGGCGGCAGTACTTC. This codes for CASSVGAGSRRQYF.

The chain combines TRBV29-1 with TRBJ2-7, with D maybe TRBD1 (5 bases). The germline V and J ends were trimmed by 4 bases and 2 bases, with 12 bases remaining between them. The CDR3 loop spans 13 amino acids. CDR1 is SQVTM and CDR2 is ANQGSEA in the germline V gene. The DNA of the CDR3 is TGCAGCGTTGGTGGCAGGGCAACCTACGAGCAGTACTTC. Its protein product is CSVGGRATYEQYF.

In its sample, this clonotype was seen a few times. The J gene is TRBJ1-2, the V gene TRBV6-1; D unclear. Germline CDR1 reads MNHNS; CDR2 reads SASEGT. V dropped 5 bases and J dropped 5 bases, with 12 bases sitting between them. The CDR3 has 13 amino acids. CDR3 coding DNA: TGTGCCAGCAGTCCCGCTGGGCTTTATGGCTACACCTTC. Translating gives CASSPAGLYGYTF.

The chain combines TRBV14 with TRBJ1-2, with D uncertain. Trimming took 1 base from V and 8 from J, leaving 8 bases between them. The CDR3 consists of 12 residues. Germline CDR1 reads SGHDN; CDR2 reads FVKESK. The CDR3 nucleotides read TGTGCCAGCAGCCAAGCGACCTCCGGCTACACCTTC. Translating it yields CASSQATSGYTF. Combining the CDR3 with reference TRBV14 and TRBJ1-2 gives the whole variable domain EAGVTQFPSHSVIEKGQTVTLRCDPISGHDNLYWYRRVMGKEIKFLLHFVKESKQDESGMPNNRFLAERTGGTYSTLKVQPAELEDSGVYFCASSQATSGYTFGSGTRLTVV.

The rearrangement joins TRBV6-1 to TRBJ2-1, with D perhaps matching TRBD2 (6 bases). This CDR3 spans 13 amino acids. The germline V gene encodes CDR1 MNHNS and CDR2 SASEGT. Trimming stripped 7 bases from V and 7 bases from J, with 14 bases between. CDR3 coding DNA: TGTGCCAGCATCCTAATCGGGGGTAATGAGCAGTTCTTC. Translation gives CASILIGGNEQFF.

This clonotype has just one count. This rearrangement joins TRBV12-3 or TRBV12-4 to TRBJ2-2, with D tentatively TRBD1 (6 bases). This CDR3 region has 15 residues. Trimming cost V 4 bases and J 0 bases, with 9 bases left between them. DNA of the CDR3: TGTGCCAGCAGTTATGGGGGCCCGAACACCGGGGAGCTGTTTTTT. It specifies CASSYGGPNTGELFF.

The chain couples TRBV3-1 to TRBJ2-1, with D maybe TRBD1 (5 bases). Germline V gene data show CDR1 as LGHDT and CDR2 as YNNKEL (reference sequence). The CDR3 has 12 amino acids. V was pared by 2 bases and J by 13 bases, with 12 bases between. CDR3 sequence reads: CASSQTSTAQFF. Here the CDR3 DNA reads TGTGCCAGCAGCCAAACTTCGACAGCCCAGTTCTTC.

The chain links TRBV4-2 to TRBJ2-1; TRBD2 is a possible D gene (6 bases). This CDR3 has 15 residues. Trimming cost V 1 base and J 4 bases, with 11 bases left between them. Germline V gene sequence: CDR1 LGHNA, CDR2 YNFKEQ. CDR3 loop: CASSQGSGPYNEQFF. The CDR3 coding sequence is TGTGCCAGCAGCCAAGGGAGCGGGCCTTACAATGAGCAGTTCTTC.

V gene TRBV7-2 combines with J gene TRBJ1-1, with a possible D match to TRBD1 (6 bases). Per germline, CDR1 SGHTA and CDR2 FQGNSA. V lost 1 base, J lost 5 bases, and 11 bases lay in between. The CDR3 runs 14 residues. The CDR3 bases are TGTGCCAGCAGCTTAGTCCAGGGGCAGACTGAAGCTTTCTTT. Amino acids: CASSLVQGQTEAFF.

The chain recombines TRBV20-1 with TRBJ1-5; 7 bases fit TRBD1. The CDR3 runs to 14 residues. Trimming at V came to 6 bases and at J to 6 bases, leaving 11 bases not matched to a gene. Germline CDR1 DFQATT, CDR2 SNEGSKA (reference sequence). CDR3 coding DNA: TGCAGTGCAGACCAGGGGGGAGGAGGTCAGCCCCAGCATTTT. It yields the protein CSADQGGGGQPQHF.

The chain carries TRBV7-9 and TRBJ1-6; D is possibly TRBD1 (5 bases). V was trimmed by 5 bases and J by 7 bases, leaving 18 bases between them. Germline CDR1 SEHNR, CDR2 FQNEAQ (reference sequence). The CDR3 length is 16 residues. The CDR3 DNA is TGTGCCAGCAGCCCAGGTGGGACCGGGGCCAATTCACCCCTCCACTTT. Its translation is CASSPGGTGANSPLHF.

The chain links TRBV20-1 to TRBJ2-3, with TRBD1 matching over 7 bases. CDR1 and CDR2 (germline): DFQATT, SNEGSKA (reference sequence). This CDR3 is built from 16 residues. With 5 bases clipped from V and 3 bases from J, the junction kept 14 bases outside the gene matches. CDR3 sequence reads: CSAYPGGLRGTDTQYF. The CDR3 bases are TGCAGTGCTTACCCTGGAGGCCTCAGGGGGACAGATACGCAGTATTTT.

The sample holds one count of this clonotype. The chain uses TRBV4-1 and TRBJ2-1; D ambiguous. Germline V gene lookup returns CDR1 MGHRA and CDR2 YSYEKL. Trimming took off 0 bases at V and 9 bases at J, with 9 bases between the two ends. The CDR3 is 13 amino acids. Written as DNA, the CDR3 is TGCGCCAGCAGCCAAGACCCACACAGTGAGCAGTTCTTC. This gives the protein CASSQDPHSEQFF.

The chain recombines TRBV28 with TRBJ2-6; no clear D gene. The V end lost 6 bases, the J end lost 6 bases, and 12 bases lay between the germline ends. The CDR3 is made up of 14 amino acids. From germline, CDR1 is MDHEN and CDR2 SYDVKM. In nucleotides, the CDR3 is TGTGCCAGCAGCCTCCCTTCGTCGGCCAACGTCCTGACTTTC. Translating gives CASSLPSSANVLTF.

The J gene is TRBJ2-1, the V gene TRBV7-8; maybe TRBD1 (5 bases). CDR3 length equals 14 residues. The V and J ends lost 0 bases and 6 bases respectively, with 9 bases between them. Germline V gives CDR1 SGHVS, CDR2 FQNEAQ. The CDR3 sequence is CASSLAQGINEQFF. The CDR3 DNA is TGTGCCAGCAGCTTAGCGCAGGGCATCAATGAGCAGTTCTTC.

The sample holds one count of this clonotype. The rearrangement links TRBV30 to TRBJ2-7, with D possibly matching TRBD1 (6 bases). V gave up 1 base and J gave up 9 bases, with 19 bases separating them. The CDR3 loop spans 14 amino acids. Germline assignment: CDR1 GTSNPN and CDR2 SVGIG (reference sequence). The CDR3 here is CAWSATGPSHVQYF. The CDR3 bases are TGTGCCTGGAGTGCAACAGGGCCATCGCATGTGCAGTACTTC.

This chain links TRBV7-2 with TRBJ2-7; 11 bases agree with TRBD1. The CDR3 contains 18 residues. V was pared by 5 bases and J by 0 bases, with 12 bases of the junction left unmatched. From germline, CDR1 is SGHTA and CDR2 FQGNSA. The chain's CDR3 is CASSPAGTGGPNSYEQYF. CDR3 in DNA: TGTGCCAGCAGCCCCGCCGGGACAGGGGGTCCAAACTCCTACGAGCAGTACTTC.

V and J are TRBV27 and TRBJ2-3; D may be TRBD1 (5 bases). There are 14 residues in the CDR3. From germline, CDR1 is MNHEY and CDR2 SMNVEV (reference sequence). Trimming stripped 0 bases from V and 4 bases from J, with 8 bases between. The CDR3 here is CASSLSGLADTQYF. The CDR3 DNA reads as TGTGCCAGCAGTTTATCGGGGCTAGCAGATACGCAGTATTTT.

This chain uses TRBV2 with TRBJ2-3; 7 bases map to TRBD1. J gave up 4 bases and V 6 bases, and 7 bases lay outside the gene matches. This CDR3 has 14 amino acids. Germline V gene lookup returns CDR1 SNHLY and CDR2 FYNNEI. This CDR3 reads CASRIDRDPDTQYF. CDR3 nucleotides: TGTGCCAGCAGGATCGACAGGGACCCAGATACGCAGTATTTT.

This chain connects TRBV29-1 to TRBJ1-1; weak D call: TRBD1 (6 bases). Germline V gives CDR1 SQVTM, CDR2 ANQGSEA. The CDR3 loop spans 13 amino acids. V lost 4 bases and J lost 4, with 13 bases in between. The DNA for the CDR3 is TGCAGCGTTGCTCAGCGGGGGCTCACTGAAGCTTTCTTT. Its translation is CSVAQRGLTEAFF.

The gene calls are TRBV20-1 and TRBJ2-3; 7 bases fit TRBD2. The CDR3 sequence is 16 residues long. V was clipped by 1 base and J by 1 base; unmatched bases: 8. Germline lookup yields CDR1 DFQATT and CDR2 SNEGSKA (reference sequence). The CDR3 region has the DNA TGCAGTGCTAGAGGAGGTGGGGGGGTAGGCACAGATACGCAGTATTTT. Its protein is CSARGGGGVGTDTQYF.